Listed here are 31 T cell receptor beta chains from one sample, sequenced in a study of T-cell reconstitution after alpha-beta-depleted transplantation in children. For TCRbeta, the library was prepared with unique molecular identifiers. Each CDR3 protein is one row after TCRdb ran MiXCR on the PCR reads. The table lists around 530,000 distinct CDR3 sequences, about 30% of them singletons. Here the sequenced sample was PBMCs from the stem cell graft donor, taken from the stem cell graft. Receptor source: a human donor who donated a stem cell graft to a child with aplastic anemia.

The chain carries TRBV12-3 or TRBV12-4 and TRBJ2-3; D might be TRBD1 or TRBD2, each matching 5 bases. V lost 1 base, J lost 2 bases, and 10 bases lay in between. This CDR3 is built from 15 residues. For the CDR3, the DNA is TGTGCCAGCAGTTTAGAGGGGACGGTCACAGATACGCAGTATTTT. Translating gives CASSLEGTVTDTQYF.

The CDR3 protein is CASSLARGQPIYYGYTF. CDR3 sequence (DNA): TGTGCCAGCAGCTTAGCCCGGGGCCAGCCCATTTACTATGGCTACACCTTC. The chain has TRBV7-2 and TRBJ1-2, with a possible D match to TRBD1 (5 bases). The V end was cut by 0 bases, the J end by 3 bases, with 17 bases between. Germline CDR1 reads SGHTA; CDR2 reads FQGNSA. This CDR3 region has 17 residues.

This clonotype occurred a few times. V and J are TRBV6-2 or TRBV6-3 and TRBJ1-1; D not resolved. Germline CDR1 reads MNHEY; CDR2 reads SVGEGT. The CDR3 covers 13 residues. Trimming removed 2 bases at V and 5 bases at J, with 9 bases between. The CDR3 reads CASSYQTKTEAFF. In DNA, the CDR3 is TGTGCCAGCAGTTACCAGACAAAAACTGAAGCTTTCTTT.

V and J are TRBV11-2 and TRBJ2-1, with D tentatively TRBD1 or TRBD2 (5 bases each). V was trimmed by 4 bases and J by 4 bases, leaving 14 bases between them. Looked up from germline, CDR1 is SGHAT and CDR2 is FQNNGV. This CDR3 is built from 15 residues. CDR3 region: CASSSSQGPYNEQFF. CDR3 bases: TGTGCCAGCAGCTCAAGTCAGGGACCTTACAATGAGCAGTTCTTC.

This clonotype was detected a few times. CDR3 bases: TGTGCCATCAGTGGTAAGGGTTCCGGGACCGAGCAGTACTTC. It codes for CAISGKGSGTEQYF. The chain couples TRBV10-3 to TRBJ2-7, with D perhaps being TRBD1 or TRBD2 (5 bases each). The CDR3 spans 14 residues. Germline V gives CDR1 ENHRY, CDR2 SYGVKD. Trimming left V 4 bases short and J 6 bases short, with 16 bases between.

The chain joins TRBV29-1 to TRBJ2-3, with TRBD1 matching over 7 bases. The CDR3 sequence is 16 residues long. Germline CDR1 SQVTM, CDR2 ANQGSEA. V shed 6 bases, J shed 0 bases, and the junction held 12 bases outside the gene matches. The CDR3 DNA reads TGCAGCGTCGGTGACAGGGCATCTGACAGCACAGATACGCAGTATTTT. It is translated as CSVGDRASDSTDTQYF.

This clonotype was observed at least ten times. The rearrangement uses TRBV7-2 and TRBJ1-2; TRBD1 matches 8 bases. Trimming cost V 3 bases and J 8 bases; bases outside gene matches: 2. The length of the CDR3 is 12 residues. The germline V gene has CDR1 SGHTA and CDR2 FQGNSA. CDR3 in amino acids: CASSLDRVGYTF. For the CDR3, the DNA is TGTGCCAGCAGCTTGGACAGGGTCGGCTACACCTTC. Filled out from reference TRBV7-2 and TRBJ1-2, the complete variable domain reads GAGVSQSPSNKVTEKGKDVELRCDPISGHTALYWYRQSLGQGLEFLIYFQGNSAPDKSGLPSDRFSAERTGGSVSTLTIQRTQQEDSAVYLCASSLDRVGYTFGSGTRLTVV.

The chain links TRBV7-3 to TRBJ2-2, with 7 bases aligning to TRBD2. With 8 bases clipped from V and 6 bases from J, the junction kept 6 bases outside the gene matches. Germline CDR1 SGHTA, CDR2 FQGTGA. CDR3 length equals 13 residues. CDR3 sequence: CASGSRGAGELFF. The CDR3 bases are TGTGCCAGCGGTTCACGGGGGGCCGGGGAGCTGTTTTTT. Combining the CDR3 with reference TRBV7-3 and TRBJ2-2 gives the whole variable domain GAGVSQTPSNKVTEKGKYVELRCDPISGHTALYWYRQSLGQGPEFLIYFQGTGAADDSGLPNDRFFAVRPEGSVSTLKIQRTERGDSAVYLCASGSRGAGELFFGEGSRLTVL.

V gene TRBV6-4 combines with J gene TRBJ1-1; D not certain. The germline V and J ends were trimmed by 4 bases and 2 bases, with 8 bases remaining between them. The germline V gene has CDR1 MRHNA and CDR2 SNTAGT. The CDR3 covers 13 residues. Here the CDR3 reads CASSARSNTEAFF. DNA for the CDR3: TGTGCCAGCAGTGCTCGGTCAAACACTGAAGCTTTCTTT.

CDR3 protein: CASSSNRGNQPQHF. The CDR3 DNA follows: TGTGCCAGTAGTTCGAACAGGGGTAATCAGCCCCAGCATTTT. V usage is TRBV19 and J usage is TRBJ1-5, with 7 bases matching TRBD1. CDR3 length equals 14 residues. The V and J ends lost 5 bases and 4 bases, in that order; junction bases with no gene match: 5. CDR1 LNHDA and CDR2 SQIVND come from the germline V gene (reference sequence).

V usage is TRBV13 and J usage is TRBJ2-3; the match to TRBD2 covers 9 bases. Germline loops: CDR1 PRHDT, CDR2 FYEKMQ (reference sequence). The CDR3 is 16 residues long. With V trimmed by 4 bases and J by 1 base, 6 bases remained unmatched. DNA for the CDR3: TGTGCCAGCAGCTACTCGGTAGCGGGGGGCACAGATACGCAGTATTTT. It is translated as CASSYSVAGGTDTQYF.

The chain is built from TRBV7-8 and TRBJ2-1; 7 nucleotides align to TRBD2. CDR1 and CDR2 from the germline V gene are SGHVS and FQNEAQ. There are 14 residues in the CDR3. V dropped 5 bases and J dropped 8; count of bases not matched to a gene: 9. The chain's CDR3 is CASSGTTASDEQFF. In nucleotides, the CDR3 is TGTGCCAGCAGCGGGACTACAGCGAGCGATGAGCAGTTCTTC.

This clonotype was counted ten times or more. V gene TRBV29-1 combines with J gene TRBJ1-2; maybe TRBD1 (5 bases). Trimming took off 5 bases at V and 6 bases at J, with 10 bases between the two ends. The CDR3 has 11 residues. Germline CDR1 and CDR2: SQVTM and ANQGSEA. CDR3 bases: TGCAGCGTTTCCAGGGCCGATGGCTACACCTTC. The encoded protein is CSVSRADGYTF.

This clonotype is a singleton in its sample. The V and J genes are TRBV11-2 and TRBJ2-1; 8 positions agree with TRBD2. Germline lookup yields CDR1 SGHAT and CDR2 FQNNGV. V trimming: 2 bases; J trimming: 6 bases; junction bases outside the gene matches: 6. The CDR3 runs 15 residues. CDR3 nucleotides: TGTGCCAGCAGCTTAACAGCGGGAGCTGGCAATGAGCAGTTCTTC. It codes for CASSLTAGAGNEQFF.

The chain couples TRBV6-1 to TRBJ2-3; perhaps TRBD1 as D (6 bases). Per the germline V gene, CDR1 is MNHNS and CDR2 is SASEGT. This CDR3 has 15 amino acids. Trimming removed 8 bases from V and 1 base from J, with 16 bases in between. CDR3 amino acids: CASDISWGRTDTQYF. DNA for the CDR3: TGTGCCAGCGATATCAGTTGGGGGCGCACAGATACGCAGTATTTT.

This clonotype has a handful of counts. The chain carries TRBV29-1 and TRBJ2-1, with 8 bases identical to TRBD2. CDR3 size: 14 residues. In germline, CDR1 is SQVTM, CDR2 ANQGSEA. J was trimmed by 7 bases and V by 6 bases; bases with no gene match: 11. The CDR3, as DNA: TGCAGCGTGGGACGGGGGGGTTTCGCTAATGAGCAGTTCTTC. As protein: CSVGRGGFANEQFF.

The V call is TRBV7-2, the J call TRBJ1-2; perhaps TRBD1 as D (6 bases). CDR3 length: 13 amino acids. Between the trimmed V and J ends, which lost 8 bases and 7 bases, there was a span of 17 bases. The germline CDR1 and CDR2 sequences are SGHTA and FQGNSA. The CDR3 loop reads CASRGTGFGGYTF. The CDR3 DNA reads as TGTGCCAGCCGCGGCACAGGGTTCGGTGGCTACACCTTC.

The sample holds a few counts of this clonotype. This chain's CDR3 is CASSLGADEQYV. In DNA form, the CDR3 reads TGCGCCAGCAGTCTGGGGGCCGACGAGCAGTACGTC. The chain is built from TRBV10-2 and TRBJ2-7, with D possibly being TRBD1 (6 bases). CDR3 length: 12 amino acids. Germline values: CDR1 WSHSY, CDR2 SAAADI. The V gene lost 5 bases and the J gene lost 5 bases, with 10 bases spanning the gap.

The chain recombines TRBV6-2 or TRBV6-3 with TRBJ2-1, with 9 bases that match TRBD2. J lost 8 bases, V lost 0 bases, and 5 bases had no gene match. Germline V lookup: CDR1 MNHEY, CDR2 SVGEGT. This CDR3 region has 15 residues. This chain's CDR3 is CASSYSSGRSHEQFF. For the CDR3, the DNA is TGTGCCAGCAGTTACTCTAGCGGGAGAAGCCATGAGCAGTTCTTC.

This clonotype has only a few counts. V usage is TRBV20-1 and J usage is TRBJ1-6; D is unresolved. Germline CDR1 is DFQATT and CDR2 is SNEGSKA (reference sequence). V was shortened by 0 bases and J by 5 bases, with 11 bases between the two germline ends. CDR3 length: 15 residues. For the CDR3, the DNA is TGCAGTGCTAGAGATGGATTGGTCCATAATTCACCCCTCCACTTT. It is translated as CSARDGLVHNSPLHF.

The rearrangement uses TRBV15 and TRBJ1-6; the D gene is possibly TRBD1 (5 bases). This CDR3 contains 13 residues. With 8 bases removed from V and 6 bases from J, the gap between germline ends came to 11 bases. From germline, CDR1 is LNHNV and CDR2 YYDKDF (reference sequence). CDR3 nucleotides: TGTGCCACCGGCGGGACGTTTAATTCACCCCTCCACTTT. Its translation: CATGGTFNSPLHF.

In its sample, this clonotype was seen a few times. This chain uses TRBV7-2 with TRBJ2-1; unclear D gene. The CDR3 contains 11 residues. The V end lost 5 bases, the J end lost 9 bases, and 8 bases lay between the germline ends. Germline CDR1 reads SGHTA; CDR2 reads FQGNSA. The CDR3 region is CASSPETEQFF. CDR3 bases: TGTGCCAGCAGCCCAGAGACTGAGCAGTTCTTC.

The chain has TRBV7-2 and TRBJ2-1; 8 positions match TRBD2. V was pared by 4 bases and J by 2 bases, with 7 bases of the junction left unmatched. This CDR3 contains 16 residues. Germline CDR1 reads SGHTA; CDR2 reads FQGNSA. Here the CDR3 DNA reads TGTGCCAGCAGCTCTCCCCCGGGACTAGCCTACAATGAGCAGTTCTTC. Translation: CASSSPPGLAYNEQFF. The entire variable domain, with the rest obtained from reference TRBV7-2 and TRBJ2-1, is as follows: GAGVSQSPSNKVTEKGKDVELRCDPISGHTALYWYRQSLGQGLEFLIYFQGNSAPDKSGLPSDRFSAERTGGSVSTLTIQRTQQEDSAVYLCASSSPPGLAYNEQFFGPGTRLTVL.

J is TRBJ2-1 and V is TRBV3-1, with 14 positions matching TRBD2. The V and J ends lost 0 bases and 13 bases, in that order; junction bases with no gene match: 5. This CDR3 region has 15 residues. Germline lookup yields CDR1 LGHDT and CDR2 YNNKEL (reference sequence). CDR3 sequence: CASSQDGTSGSFQFF. The CDR3 DNA follows: TGTGCCAGCAGCCAAGACGGGACTAGCGGGAGTTTCCAGTTCTTC.

The V gene is TRBV5-1, the J gene TRBJ2-1, with 8 nucleotides matching TRBD2. This CDR3 has 15 amino acids. Germline CDR1 SGHRS, CDR2 YFSETQ. Trimming removed 4 bases from V and 9 bases from J; junction bases left unmatched: 12. CDR3: CASSVSGTSRGEQFF. DNA for the CDR3: TGCGCCAGCAGCGTATCCGGGACTAGTAGAGGTGAGCAGTTCTTC.

This chain uses TRBV19 with TRBJ2-3; D gene ambiguous. Trimming left V 5 bases short and J 3 bases short, with 12 bases between. Germline-derived CDR1 and CDR2 are LNHDA and SQIVND (reference sequence). The CDR3 sequence is 14 residues long. CDR3 sequence: CASSEGIGTDTQYF. The CDR3 DNA follows: TGTGCCAGTAGTGAAGGGATTGGGACAGATACGCAGTATTTT.

The gene calls are TRBV5-6 and TRBJ1-6, with D possibly being TRBD1 (6 bases). Germline V gives CDR1 SGHDT, CDR2 YYEEEE. The CDR3 loop spans 14 amino acids. Trimming shortened V by 0 bases and J by 10 bases, and 11 bases separated the two germline ends. As DNA, the CDR3 is TGTGCCAGCAGCTTGGGCGGGGGCGGATCACCCCTCCACTTT. Translated, it gives CASSLGGGGSPLHF.

This clonotype was detected a few times. The genes are TRBV6-1 and TRBJ1-2, with D possibly being TRBD1 (6 bases). V lost 6 bases and J 4 bases, leaving 12 bases between the germline ends. CDR1 is MNHNS and CDR2 is SASEGT in the germline V gene. The CDR3 has 13 residues. In DNA, the CDR3 is TGTGCCAGCAGACCACAGGGACCCTATGGCTACACCTTC. Its protein is CASRPQGPYGYTF.

The rearrangement uses TRBV7-2 and TRBJ2-1, with 10 positions matching TRBD2. CDR3 length: 15 amino acids. Germline assignment: CDR1 SGHTA and CDR2 FQGNSA. V lost 3 bases to trimming and J lost 7 bases; unmatched junction nucleotides: 6. CDR3 loop: CASSFGASGRNEQFF. CDR3 in DNA: TGTGCCAGCAGCTTTGGCGCTAGCGGGAGAAATGAGCAGTTCTTC.

This chain connects TRBV12-3 or TRBV12-4 to TRBJ2-1, with TRBD2 matching 8 bases. Trimming at V came to 2 bases and at J to 0 bases, leaving 6 bases not matched to a gene. The CDR3 loop spans 17 amino acids. The CDR3 loop reads CASSLRASGYSYNEQFF. The CDR3 region has the DNA TGTGCCAGCAGTTTAAGGGCTAGCGGGTACTCCTACAATGAGCAGTTCTTC.

V is TRBV27 and J is TRBJ2-1; maybe TRBD1 (5 bases). CDR1 is MNHEY and CDR2 is SMNVEV in the germline V gene (reference sequence). V gave up 4 bases and J gave up 4 bases, with 8 bases separating them. This CDR3 contains 13 residues. The CDR3 reads CASSSQGYNEQFF. The DNA for the CDR3 is TGTGCCAGCAGTTCCCAGGGTTACAATGAGCAGTTCTTC.